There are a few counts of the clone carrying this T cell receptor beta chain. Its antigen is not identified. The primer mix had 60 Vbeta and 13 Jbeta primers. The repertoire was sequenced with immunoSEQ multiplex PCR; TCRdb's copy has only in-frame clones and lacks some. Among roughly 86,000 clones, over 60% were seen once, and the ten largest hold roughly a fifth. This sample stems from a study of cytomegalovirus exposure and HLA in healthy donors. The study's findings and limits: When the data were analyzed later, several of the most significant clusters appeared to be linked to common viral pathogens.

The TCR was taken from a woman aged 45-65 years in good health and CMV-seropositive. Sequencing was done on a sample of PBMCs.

The CDR3 protein is CASSPGSTLTGELFF. For the CDR3, the DNA is TGTGCCAGCAGCCCGGGTTCGACCCTTACCGGGGAGCTGTTTTTT. V is TRBV11-2 and J is TRBJ2-2; unclear D gene. V was shortened by 5 bases and J by 5 bases, with 15 bases between the two germline ends. The CDR3 runs to 15 residues. Per germline, CDR1 SGHAT and CDR2 FQNNGV.